One T cell receptor (beta chain) is described in this entry. This specimen comes from a study of blood T cell repertoires in COVID-19. The length of the CDR3 is 12 residues. Trimming took 4 bases from V and 10 from J, leaving 8 bases between them. Germline values: CDR1 MNHEY, CDR2 SVGAGI. Sequencing used immunoSEQ multiplex PCR; TCRdb keeps in-frame clones, though not all of them. The sample lists about 110,000 clones, around four fifths occurring once. The chain uses TRBV6-5 and TRBJ1-6; TRBD1 is a possible D gene (5 bases). The sample consisted of peripheral blood. This receptor was identified in a woman aged 60-70 years with acute or convalescent COVID-19. DNA of the CDR3: TGTGCCAGCAGTTTGGGGGGGTCACCCCTCCACTTT. Protein product: CASSLGGSPLHF.